This T cell receptor beta chain was observed in a study of T cell changes during pregnancy in multiple sclerosis. The CDR3 spans 13 residues. V gave up 9 bases and J gave up 4 bases; unmatched junction bases: 8. CDR1 is SNHLY, CDR2 FYNNEI, per germline. Method: immunoSEQ multiplex PCR; TCRdb's copy keeps in-frame clones and lacks some. This repertoire shows approximately 48,000 clones, roughly nine tenths found once; its top ten account for 2.5% to 3.5%. The V gene is TRBV2, the J gene TRBJ2-5; 7 bases line up with TRBD1. The starting material was CD8+ T cells from peripheral blood mononuclear cells, obtained before pregnancy. The sequence was obtained from a female donor with multiple sclerosis, enrolled in a pregnancy study. CDR3 sequence reads: CARTGSGGETQYF. CDR3 bases: TGTGCCAGGACCGGGTCAGGGGGAGAGACCCAGTACTTC.